This is a list of T cell receptor beta chains from one sample in a study of T cells in Graves' hyperthyroidism and ophthalmopathy. TCRdb processed the multiplex PCR reads anew with MiXCR; each CDR3 protein has one entry. The data hold 200,000 to 250,000 distinct CDR3 sequences, with about a sixth observed a single time. The sequencing sample was made of blood. All receptors come from a woman aged 45-65 years with Graves' hyperthyroidism. CDR3s include the opening cysteine and the closing phenylalanine or tryptophan. D genes are given only for firm matches. Clone size is not always given. Where it is, it says once, few, many or a class for expanded clones.

V	size	D	J	CDR3	DNA
TRBV11-3	many	TRBD2	TRBJ2-5	CASSFRLAGVRETQYF	TGTGCCAGCAGCTTTCGACTAGCGGGAGTCCGGGAGACCCAGTACTTC
TRBV2	many	TRBD1	TRBJ2-1	CASIRDRGSDEQFF	TGTGCCAGCATCCGGGACAGGGGGTCGGATGAGCAGTTCTTC
TRBV15	many	NA	TRBJ2-4	CATSSANIQYF	TGTGCCACCAGCTCTGCAAACATTCAGTACTTC
TRBV9	few	NA	TRBJ1-2	CASSGTGNYGYTF	TGTGCCAGCAGCGGTACAGGGAACTATGGCTACACCTTC
TRBV12-3/TRBV12-4	many	NA	TRBJ1-4	CASSIDRPNEKLFF	TGTGCCAGCAGTATCGACAGGCCCAATGAAAAACTGTTTTTT
TRBV7-2	many	TRBD2	TRBJ2-3	CASSLLAGDGGTQYF	TGTGCCAGCAGCTTGCTAGCGGGAGATGGGGGTACGCAGTATTTT
TRBV29-1	NA	TRBD1	TRBJ1-1	CSVEGWSGGTEAFF	TGCAGCGTTGAAGGTTGGTCAGGGGGAACTGAAGCTTTCTTT
TRBV11-2	NA	NA	TRBJ2-1	CASSRGLYNEQFF	TGTGCCAGCAGCAGGGGACTCTACAATGAGCAGTTCTTC
TRBV29-1	many	NA	TRBJ2-3	CSVADNTDTQYF	TGCAGCGTTGCGGACAACACAGATACGCAGTATTTT
TRBV18	few	TRBD2	TRBJ2-3	CASSPSTSGRPDTQYF	TGTGCCAGCTCACCATCTACTAGCGGGAGACCAGATACGCAGTATTTT
TRBV2	many	NA	TRBJ1-6	CASTSLLLGAYTYF	TGTGCCAGCACCTCTCTCCTCCTCGGAGCCTACACATACTTT
TRBV29-1	many	NA	TRBJ1-1	CSVVHRNSNTEAFF	TGCAGCGTTGTTCATCGGAACTCGAACACTGAAGCTTTCTTT
TRBV25-1	NA	NA	TRBJ2-2	CASSGTGPGELFF	TGTGCCAGCAGCGGAACAGGGCCCGGGGAGCTGTTTTTT
TRBV12-3/TRBV12-4	NA	NA	TRBJ1-4	CASSTLLYRQDIKRAQEKLFF	TGTGCCAGCAGCACCCTCCTTTATAGACAAGACATTAAACGAGCCCAGGAAAAACTGTTTTTT
TRBV7-9	many	TRBD1	TRBJ2-7	CASSFSDQGAYEQYF	TGTGCCAGCAGCTTTAGCGACCAGGGGGCCTACGAGCAGTACTTC
TRBV3-1	NA	TRBD2	TRBJ2-5	CASSQDTLAGAGETQYF	TGTGCCAGCAGCCAAGATACACTAGCGGGAGCAGGAGAGACCCAGTACTTC